These 3 T cell receptor beta chains originate from one sample sequenced in a study of blood T cell repertoires in COVID-19. The repertoire was sequenced with immunoSEQ multiplex PCR; TCRdb's copy has only in-frame clones and lacks some. Of about 140,000 clones detected, 70% to 80% appear once; the ten largest clones hold approximately 16%. The sequencing input was peripheral blood. All receptors come from a man between 50 and 59 years old with acute or convalescent COVID-19.

The V and J genes are TRBV27 and TRBJ1-4, with 8 bases aligning to TRBD1. CDR3 length: 14 amino acids. The ends lost 5 bases at V and 5 bases at J; junction bases unmatched: 4. CDR1 is MNHEY and CDR2 is SMNVEV in the germline V gene (reference sequence). CDR3 bases: TGTGCCAGCAGTAGAACAGGGGGGAATGAAAAACTGTTTTTT. Amino acids: CASSRTGGNEKLFF.

The V and J genes are TRBV27 and TRBJ1-6, with a tentative D call TRBD1 (5 bases). The CDR3 spans 16 residues. Per germline, CDR1 MNHEY and CDR2 SMNVEV (reference sequence). Trimming stripped 5 bases from V and 1 base from J, with 12 bases between. The CDR3 region is CASSPSGGSYNSPLHF. The CDR3, as DNA: TGTGCCAGCAGTCCCTCGGGGGGGTCCTATAATTCACCCCTCCACTTT.

The chain carries TRBV12-5 and TRBJ1-1; the D gene is possibly TRBD1 (6 bases). The germline V and J ends were trimmed by 0 bases and 0 bases, with 11 bases remaining between them. CDR1 is LGHNT, CDR2 FRNRAP, per germline. This CDR3 has 16 amino acids. CDR3 loop: CASGLVFGQMNTEAFF. The CDR3 coding sequence is TGTGCTAGTGGTTTGGTCTTCGGACAGATGAACACTGAAGCTTTCTTT.